Listed here are 16 T cell receptor beta chains from one sample, sequenced in a study of T cell clonality in common variable immunodeficiency. Study-wide points: Common variable immunodeficiency TCR beta sequences reportedly had fewer deletions and N-nucleotide insertions.

Data came from immunoSEQ multiplex PCR; TCRdb stores just in-frame clones and leaves some out. This sample has 15,000 to 20,000 clones, each found more than once. What these receptors recognize is not known. Sequencing was performed on peripheral blood mononuclear cells. The source is a human donor with common variable immunodeficiency.

This clone occurred many times. The CDR3 bases that were read are TGTGCCAGTAGCCGCGGGGAGACTAGCGGGGGGGCCAAAAACATT. It encodes CASSRGETSGGAKNI. The full CDR3 protein reads CASSRGETSGGAKNIQYF. The rearrangement links TRBV19 to TRBJ2-4; 13 bases map to TRBD2. Read sequence stops 3 residues before the CDR3 end, and the germline J gene provides the missing end. The junction had 9 bases not matched to a gene; V was cut back by 6 bases and J by 1 base. The CDR3 runs to 18 residues. Germline loops: CDR1 LNHDA, CDR2 SQIVND (reference sequence).

This clone has more than one count but fewer than ten. The read is 3 residues too short to cover the CDR3 end, so that end is filled in from the germline J gene. The chain couples TRBV5-1 to TRBJ2-1; 7 bases align to TRBD1. The CDR3 sequence is 15 residues long. Germline V gene lookup returns CDR1 SGHRS and CDR2 YFSETQ. With 3 bases clipped from V and 5 bases from J, the junction kept 8 bases outside the gene matches. The sequenced CDR3 bases are TGCGCCAGCAGCTCCTTACAGGGGTCTGACAATGAG. This sequence encodes CASSSLQGSDNE. The complete CDR3 reads CASSSLQGSDNEQFF. The whole variable domain, remainder taken from reference TRBV5-1 and TRBJ2-1, is KAGVTQTPRYLIKTRGQQVTLSCSPISGHRSVSWYQQTPGQGLQFLFEYFSETQRNKGNFPGRFSGRQFSNSRSEMNVSTLELGDSALYLCASSSLQGSDNEQFFGPGTRLTVL.

With respect to this clone: The junction and the germline gene differ at one end; a read error may be behind it. The read finishes 3 residues shy of the CDR3 end, and the germline J gene is used to complete it. Other DNA sequences from this sample encode an identical CDR3 as well. The chain has TRBV7-7 and TRBJ2-3; 7 nucleotides line up with TRBD2. There are 16 residues in the CDR3. Germline values: CDR1 SSHAT, CDR2 FNYEAQ (reference sequence). The sequenced CDR3 bases are TGTGCTAGCAGCTTAGTCGTGGCGGGAGCTGGGGATACG. Encoded protein: CASSLVVAGAGDT. The entire CDR3 reads CASSLVVAGAGDTQYF.

Of note for this clone: The observed sequence ends 3 residues before the CDR3 terminus, with the missing tail filled in from the germline J gene. The chain combines TRBV19 with TRBJ1-1; D gene unclear. The V end lost 2 bases, the J end lost 0 bases, and 4 bases lay between the germline ends. This CDR3 region has 13 residues. The germline CDR1 and CDR2 sequences are LNHDA and SQIVND (reference sequence). The CDR3 DNA, read in part, is TGTGCCAGTAGTATAACGGTGAACACTGAA. Protein: CASSITVNTE. The entire CDR3 sequence reads CASSITVNTEAFF.

The table lists this clone with many counts. Read sequence stops 3 residues before the CDR3 end, and the germline J gene provides the missing end. V and J are TRBV6-2 or TRBV6-3 and TRBJ2-5, with D perhaps TRBD2 (6 bases). The CDR3 is 14 residues long. Trimming removed 8 bases from V and 1 base from J, with 14 bases in between. CDR1 is MNHEY and CDR2 is SVGEGT in the germline V gene. CDR3 DNA, as far as it was read: TGTGCCAGCCGCTTTAGCGGAGGCCAAGAGACC. This translates into CASRFSGGQET. The full CDR3 reads CASRFSGGQETQYF.

Regarding this clone: The CDR3 is cut off 3 residues early in the read; its end comes from the germline J gene. This chain joins TRBV6-1 and TRBJ1-5, with D maybe TRBD1 (5 bases). V was shortened by 4 bases and J by 6 bases, with 16 bases between the two germline ends. Germline CDR1 is MNHNS and CDR2 is SASEGT. The length of the CDR3 is 15 residues. The CDR3 DNA, read in part, is TGTGCCAGCAGTGTTCTGGGAGGGGATCGTCAGCCC. This codes for CASSVLGGDRQP. The complete CDR3 sequence is CASSVLGGDRQPQHF.

Points on this clone: The missing CDR3 end, 3 residues past where the read stops, is filled in from the germline J gene. The chain employs TRBV2 and TRBJ2-3; D uncertain. Germline V CDR1 and CDR2: SNHLY, FYNNEI. Trimming took 7 bases from V and 4 from J, leaving 9 bases between them. The CDR3 extends over 12 amino acids. The part of the CDR3 DNA that was read is TGTGCCAGCATTTCCCCAGCAGATACG. Translating gives CASISPADT. The full CDR3 protein is CASISPADTQYF.

This clone has a handful of counts. The read is 3 residues too short to cover the CDR3 end, so that end is filled in from the germline J gene. J is TRBJ2-7 and V is TRBV2; the D gene is possibly TRBD2 (5 bases). The V end was cut by 0 bases, the J end by 1 base, with 19 bases between. Germline CDR1 and CDR2: SNHLY and FYNNEI. CDR3 length: 18 residues. CDR3 protein: CASSEALGIYQRSYEQYF. CDR3 DNA (partial): TGTGCCAGCAGTGAAGCGCTTGGGATCTATCAGCGGTCCTACGAG.

As for this clone: The CDR3 goes on 3 residues after the read ends, and that part is filled in from the germline J gene. The chain recombines TRBV6-2 or TRBV6-3 with TRBJ2-7; possible D gene TRBD2, 5 bases. The CDR3 loop spans 12 amino acids. Trimming left V 7 bases short and J 6 bases short, with 13 bases between. The germline V gene encodes CDR1 MNHEY and CDR2 SVGEGT. The CDR3 sequence is CASTFSGLEQYF. The CDR3 DNA, read in part, is TGTGCCAGCACCTTCAGCGGACTCGAG.

A few counts support this clone. The CDR3 extends 3 residues past the end of the read, so its final part is completed from the germline J gene. The chain has TRBV18 and TRBJ1-1; the D is unclear. The CDR3 contains 15 residues. Germline values: CDR1 KGHSH, CDR2 LQKENI. V dropped 6 bases and J dropped 0 bases, with 14 bases sitting between them. Incomplete CDR3 DNA: TGTGCCAGCTCGCCCGTACAGAGATTGAACACTGAA. It yields the protein CASSPVQRLNTE. The full CDR3 is CASSPVQRLNTEAFF.

Incomplete CDR3 DNA: TGTGCCAGCAGCTTAGGACTAGCGGGGGCCTACGAG. Its translation is CASSLGLAGAYE. The whole CDR3 sequence reads CASSLGLAGAYEQYF. J is TRBJ2-7 and V is TRBV7-2; 12 bases match TRBD2. Read data end 3 residues before the CDR3 end; the end is taken from the germline J gene. Per the germline V gene, CDR1 is SGHTA and CDR2 is FQGNSA. The trim removed 1 base at V and 2 bases at J, leaving 0 bases unmatched. CDR3 length equals 15 residues.

This clone occurred many times. The read falls 3 residues short of the CDR3 end, and the missing part is taken from the germline J gene. The V gene is TRBV2, the J gene TRBJ1-1; weak D call: TRBD1 (6 bases). The germline V gene has CDR1 SNHLY and CDR2 FYNNEI. The CDR3 consists of 13 residues. Trimming took 11 bases from V and 3 from J, leaving 16 bases between them. The CDR3 region is CALGGGLDTEAFF. The sequenced CDR3 bases are TGTGCCCTAGGGGGAGGCCTAGACACTGAA.

This clone was detected many times. The read terminates 3 residues ahead of where the CDR3 ends, so the germline J gene completes it. The V call is TRBV29-1, the J call TRBJ2-7; 8 bases agree with TRBD1. The CDR3 consists of 13 residues. Germline V CDR1 and CDR2: SQVTM, ANQGSEA. V dropped 7 bases and J dropped 1; count of bases not matched to a gene: 6. CDR3 DNA (partial): TGCAGCGGAACCCAGGGGGCGTCCTACGAG. Translation: CSGTQGASYE. The CDR3 in its entirety is CSGTQGASYEQYF.

This clone was detected only a few times. Read sequence stops 3 residues before the CDR3 end, and the germline J gene provides the missing end. The genes are TRBV20-1 and TRBJ2-7, with 7 bases matching TRBD2. Germline CDR1 DFQATT, CDR2 SNEGSKA (reference sequence). The CDR3 length is 16 residues. Trimming cost V 0 bases and J 0 bases; bases outside gene matches: 8. The sequenced part of the CDR3 DNA is TGCAGTGCTAGAGATTATTTCGGCGGGAGCTCCTACGAG. This translates into CSARDYFGGSSYE. In full, the CDR3 is CSARDYFGGSSYEQYF.

This clone was seen at least ten times. The read stops 3 residues short of the end of the CDR3; the missing end is completed from the germline J gene. V gene TRBV10-3 combines with J gene TRBJ2-7, with TRBD2 as a possible D gene (5 bases). V was shortened by 11 bases and J by 4 bases, with 21 bases between the two germline ends. Germline CDR1 reads ENHRY; CDR2 reads SYGVKD. This CDR3 contains 14 residues. The sequenced CDR3 bases are TGTGCCGCGGGCCCCAGTCGCCGAATATACGAG. Translated: CAAGPSRRIYE. The CDR3, in full, reads CAAGPSRRIYEQYF.

This clone was detected only a few times. The sequenced part of the CDR3 DNA is TGTGCCAGCAGCTTCGCTGCGATGGATGGC. Translation gives CASSFAAMDG. The entire CDR3 sequence reads CASSFAAMDGYTF. V usage is TRBV7-9 and J usage is TRBJ1-2; the D is unclear. The read is 3 residues too short to cover the CDR3 end, so that end is filled in from the germline J gene. The CDR3 runs to 13 residues. V gave up 3 bases and J gave up 6 bases, with 11 bases separating them. Per germline, CDR1 SEHNR and CDR2 FQNEAQ (reference sequence).